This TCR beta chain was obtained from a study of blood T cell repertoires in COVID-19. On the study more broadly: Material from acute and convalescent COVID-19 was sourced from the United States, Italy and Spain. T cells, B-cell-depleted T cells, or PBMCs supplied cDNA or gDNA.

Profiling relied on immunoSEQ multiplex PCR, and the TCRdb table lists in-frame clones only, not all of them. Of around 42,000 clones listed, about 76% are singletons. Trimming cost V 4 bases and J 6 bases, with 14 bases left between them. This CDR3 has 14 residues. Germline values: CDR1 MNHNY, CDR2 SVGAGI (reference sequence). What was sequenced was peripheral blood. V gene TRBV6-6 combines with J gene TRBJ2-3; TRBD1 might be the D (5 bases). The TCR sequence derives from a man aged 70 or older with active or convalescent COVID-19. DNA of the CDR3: TGTGCCAGCAGTTCTTCCTTAGGGGCCGATACGCAGTATTTT. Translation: CASSSSLGADTQYF.